This record looks at one T cell receptor (beta chain) sequence and its context. The germline gives CDR1 SEHNR, CDR2 FQNEAQ (reference sequence). V shed 5 bases, J shed 5 bases, and the junction held 9 bases outside the gene matches. CDR3 length: 15 residues. The sample is drawn from a study of blood T cell repertoires in COVID-19. Whole-study context: Whether acute or convalescent, the COVID-19 samples came from the United States, Italy and Spain. Sources were T cells, B-cell-depleted T cells, or PBMCs; the material itself was cDNA or gDNA.

In the study's own analysis: Using reference gene primer amplification, nucleated cell counts were estimated. Sequencing used immunoSEQ multiplex PCR; TCRdb keeps in-frame clones, though not all of them. The V and J calls and clone size are taken from that table; D and trimming were inferred from the DNA. Among 80,000 to 100,000 clones, roughly 82% were seen once, and the ten largest hold 9.5% to 13%. The rearrangement links TRBV7-9 to TRBJ2-5, with 9 bases that match TRBD1. The sequencing sample was made of peripheral blood. The TCR comes from a man aged 65-85 years with active or convalescent COVID-19. For the CDR3, the DNA is TGTGCCAGCAGCCCTAGAGGGACAGGGCGTGAGACCCAGTACTTC. It is translated as CASSPRGTGRETQYF.